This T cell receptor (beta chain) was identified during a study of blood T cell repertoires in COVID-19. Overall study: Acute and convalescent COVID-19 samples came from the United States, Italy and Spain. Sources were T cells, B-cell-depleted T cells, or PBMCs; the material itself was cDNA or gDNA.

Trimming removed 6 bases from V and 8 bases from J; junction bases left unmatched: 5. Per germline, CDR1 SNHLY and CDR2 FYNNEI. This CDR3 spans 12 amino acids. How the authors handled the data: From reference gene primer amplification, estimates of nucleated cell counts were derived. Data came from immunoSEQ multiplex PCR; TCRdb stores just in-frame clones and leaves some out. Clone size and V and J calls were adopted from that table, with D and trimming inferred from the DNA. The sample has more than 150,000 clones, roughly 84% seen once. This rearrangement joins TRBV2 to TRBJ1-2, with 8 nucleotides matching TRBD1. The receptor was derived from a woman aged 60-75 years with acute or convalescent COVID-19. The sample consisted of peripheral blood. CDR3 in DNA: TGTGCCAGCAGCCCTAACAGGGGGGGCTACACCTTC. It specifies CASSPNRGGYTF.